Described below is a single T cell receptor beta chain sequence and its context. Participant ages covered roughly 18 to 89 years across about 22 US areas. Only in-frame clones appear in the TCRdb table, and some are missing; sequencing was by immunoSEQ multiplex PCR. The sample consists of about 320,000 clones, 90% to 95% of them appearing once. The CDR3 runs to 13 residues. Trimming pared 6 bases from V and 4 bases from J, leaving 12 bases between. CDR1 is SQVTM and CDR2 is ANQGSEA in the germline V gene. The record originates from a study of blood T cell repertoires in COVID-19. Study background: COVID-19 samples collected from the United States, Italy and Spain covered acute and convalescent phases.

Sequenced: PBMCs or T cells enriched from blood (not recorded which). The V call is TRBV29-1, the J call TRBJ1-4, with D unresolved. This clonotype was obtained from a woman aged 25 to 39 who had been exposed to COVID-19. The CDR3 is CSVARASNEKLFF. CDR3 nucleotide sequence: TGCAGCGTCGCCCGCGCAAGTAATGAAAAACTGTTTTTT.